This is a list of T cell receptor beta chains from one sample in a study of blood T cell repertoires in COVID-19. Method: immunoSEQ multiplex PCR; TCRdb's copy keeps in-frame clones and lacks some. The table records more than 150,000 clones, roughly four fifths of them present only once. Sequenced sample: PBMCs or T cells enriched from blood (not recorded which). The source is a man aged 35 to 55 who had recovered from COVID-19. The CDR3 runs from the conserved cysteine through the conserved F or W. The D gene is left open where the match is weak. Clone size is shown for a subset of rows, as once, few, many or a class of expanded clone.

d_gene	abundance	v_gene	j_gene	CDR3nt	CDR3aa
TRBD2	.	TRBV3-1/TRBV3-2	TRBJ2-1	TGTGCCAGCAGCCAAGAAGGTTTTGGGAGCGGGAGAGAGCAGTTCTTC	CASSQEGFGSGREQFF
TRBD2	.	TRBV5-4	TRBJ2-7	TGTGCCAGCACCACGAGGCTAGCGGGAGGGCCGGACGAGCAGTACTTC	CASTTRLAGGPDEQYF
TRBD1	.	TRBV6-5	TRBJ1-5	TGTGCCAGCAGTTACCGACAGGGCGGACAGCCCCAGCATTTT	CASSYRQGGQPQHF
.	.	TRBV7-3	TRBJ2-1	TGTGCCAGCAGCTTAGGGGCCATGGGCTACAATGAGCAGTTCTTC	CASSLGAMGYNEQFF
.	once	TRBV6-5	TRBJ1-5	TGTGCCAGCAGTTACTCGAGGGCTCAGCCCCAGCATTTT	CASSYSRAQPQHF
TRBD2	.	TRBV5-5	TRBJ2-2	TGTGCCAGCAGCCCAACTAGCGGGAGGGCTGGCACCGGGGAGCTGTTTTTT	CASSPTSGRAGTGELFF
TRBD1	.	TRBV18	TRBJ1-1	TGTGCCAGCTCACGAGGGACAGACATCACTGAAGCTTTCTTT	CASSRGTDITEAFF
.	once	TRBV7-9	TRBJ1-1	TGTGCCAGCAGCCAATCGACAGGTTTAGCTTTCTTT	CASSQSTGLAFF
TRBD2	.	TRBV27	TRBJ2-1	TGTGCCAGCAGTTTATTACTAGCGGGAGTGAGTGAGCAGTTCTTC	CASSLLLAGVSEQFF
TRBD1	.	TRBV7-2	TRBJ2-5	TGTGCCAGCAGCTTAGATCAGGGGGCAGAGACCCAGTACTTC	CASSLDQGAETQYF
.	once	TRBV5-1	TRBJ1-2	TGCGCCAGCAGCAAACTACAGGGTAACTATGGCTACACCTTC	CASSKLQGNYGYTF
.	few	TRBV5-1	TRBJ2-3	TGCGCCAGCAGTGACGGGAGCTTCACAGATACGCAGTATTTT	CASSDGSFTDTQYF
TRBD1	.	TRBV9	TRBJ1-2	TGTGCCAGCAGCGCCCTCGACAGGGGTTATGGCTACACCTTC	CASSALDRGYGYTF
.	.	TRBV5-1	TRBJ1-5	TGCGCCAGCAGCGCCAGGCATTTT	CASSARHF
.	.	TRBV27	TRBJ1-4	TGTGCCAGCAGTTTTAGGAAGGGGAATCGGGAAAAACTGTTTTTT	CASSFRKGNREKLFF
TRBD1	.	TRBV6-5	TRBJ1-2	TGTGCCAGCAGTTACTCAAGACAGGGGGCATACTATGGCTACACCTTC	CASSYSRQGAYYGYTF
.	.	TRBV12-5	TRBJ2-1	TGTGCTAGTGGCCTTACAGGGAGCTCCTACAATGAGCAGTTCTTC	CASGLTGSSYNEQFF
.	.	TRBV5-4	TRBJ1-1	TGTGCCAGCAGCTTACCAGGGGCCCGTTTCACTGAAGCTTTCTTT	CASSLPGARFTEAFF
TRBD2	.	TRBV7-2	TRBJ2-1	TGTGCCAGCAGTTCCCTCGCTAGCGGGAGTTGGAATGAGCAGTTCTTC	CASSSLASGSWNEQFF
.	.	TRBV9	TRBJ2-3	TGTGCCAGCAGCGAACTCGGTCGGGTTCGGGGCACAGATACGCAGTATTTT	CASSELGRVRGTDTQYF
TRBD1	.	TRBV5-6	TRBJ1-2	TGTGCCAGCAGCTGGGGACAGACGTATGGCTACACCTTC	CASSWGQTYGYTF
TRBD1	.	TRBV30	TRBJ1-2	TGTGCCTGGAGTCCAACCCGGTTGGGACAGGGATACTATGGCTACACCTTC	CAWSPTRLGQGYYGYTF
.	few	TRBV7-8	TRBJ2-1	TGTGCCAGCAGCTTGTATGGCAGGGATGTCAATGAGCAGTTCTTC	CASSLYGRDVNEQFF
TRBD2	.	TRBV4-1	TRBJ2-1	TGCGCCAGCAGAGCCCTGGCTAGCGGGAGGGCCGGCGACTATGAGCAGTTCTTC	CASRALASGRAGDYEQFF
.	.	TRBV7-3	TRBJ2-2	TGTGCCAGCAGCTTAGGCCACACCGGGGAGCTGTTTTTT	CASSLGHTGELFF